A selection of T cell receptor beta chains follows, all from one sample in a study of blood T cell repertoires in COVID-19. Only in-frame clones appear in the TCRdb table, and some are missing; sequencing was by immunoSEQ multiplex PCR. Of 90,000 or so clones listed, 88% are singletons. Source material: peripheral blood. These TCRs come from a man in his 60s with acute or convalescent COVID-19. Each CDR3 is given with its conserved first and last residue. The D gene is left open where the match is weak. Where a row states a size, it is once, few, many or the class of an expanded clone; other rows omit it.

d_gene: -; j_gene: TRBJ2-7; v_gene: TRBV5-1; abundance: -; CDR3nt: TGCGCCAGCAGCCCGACGGGGGTTTCCTACGAGCAGTACTTC; CDR3aa: CASSPTGVSYEQYF
d_gene: -; j_gene: TRBJ1-3; v_gene: TRBV29-1; abundance: -; CDR3nt: TGCAGCGTTGAAGTCCCAGGCTCTGGAAACACCATATATTTT; CDR3aa: CSVEVPGSGNTIYF
d_gene: -; j_gene: TRBJ2-2; v_gene: TRBV5-1; abundance: few; CDR3nt: TGCGCCAGCAGCGCAGGATCAAACAACCGCTACACCGGGGAGCTGTTTTTT; CDR3aa: CASSAGSNNRYTGELFF
d_gene: TRBD2; j_gene: TRBJ2-3; v_gene: TRBV19; abundance: -; CDR3nt: TGTGCCAGTAGTAAGACTAGCGGGGGGCCGATCACAGATACGCAGTATTTT; CDR3aa: CASSKTSGGPITDTQYF
d_gene: TRBD1; j_gene: TRBJ2-3; v_gene: TRBV7-3; abundance: few; CDR3nt: TGTGCCAGCAGCTTAGACAGGGGGCTTGCAGATACGCAGTATTTT; CDR3aa: CASSLDRGLADTQYF
d_gene: -; j_gene: TRBJ1-3; v_gene: TRBV27; abundance: -; CDR3nt: TGTGCCAGCAGTTTAGGAGCCTCTGGAAACACCATATATTTT; CDR3aa: CASSLGASGNTIYF
d_gene: TRBD2; j_gene: TRBJ2-1; v_gene: TRBV19; abundance: -; CDR3nt: TGTGCCAGTAGGGGGCTAGCGGGAGGCTACAATGAGCAGTTCTTC; CDR3aa: CASRGLAGGYNEQFF
d_gene: TRBD2; j_gene: TRBJ2-7; v_gene: TRBV5-4; abundance: -; CDR3nt: TGTGCCAGCAGCCCGGGAGGCGGGAGGAGCAACGAGCAGTACTTC; CDR3aa: CASSPGGGRSNEQYF
d_gene: -; j_gene: TRBJ1-1; v_gene: TRBV6-1; abundance: few; CDR3nt: TGTGCCAGCAGTGAACCCCCCGGTAAGGGGCGAGCTTTCTTT; CDR3aa: CASSEPPGKGRAFF
d_gene: -; j_gene: TRBJ1-2; v_gene: TRBV7-8; abundance: -; CDR3nt: TGTGCCAGCAGCTTATCAGGGAAGGACTATGGCTACACCTTC; CDR3aa: CASSLSGKDYGYTF
d_gene: -; j_gene: TRBJ2-7; v_gene: TRBV5-1; abundance: -; CDR3nt: TGCGCCAGCAGCTTGGATCGGGTAAGCTCCTACGAGCAGTACTTC; CDR3aa: CASSLDRVSSYEQYF
d_gene: -; j_gene: TRBJ2-5; v_gene: TRBV30; abundance: -; CDR3nt: TGTGCCTGGAGTGCGGGGAGTTTCAAGGGTGCCCAGTACTTC; CDR3aa: CAWSAGSFKGAQYF
d_gene: -; j_gene: TRBJ1-2; v_gene: TRBV19; abundance: -; CDR3nt: TGTGCCAGTAGTATATTATCTCGGGATGGCTACACCTTC; CDR3aa: CASSILSRDGYTF
d_gene: TRBD2; j_gene: TRBJ2-3; v_gene: TRBV3-1/TRBV3-2; abundance: -; CDR3nt: TGTGCCAGCAGCCCTTTATTGCTAGCGGGAGTGGTGGCAGATACGCAGTATTTT; CDR3aa: CASSPLLLAGVVADTQYF
d_gene: TRBD2; j_gene: TRBJ2-2; v_gene: TRBV7-9; abundance: -; CDR3nt: TGTGCCAGCACCTTGGGGGCGGGAGGGCCGGAGACCGGGGAGCTGTTTTTT; CDR3aa: CASTLGAGGPETGELFF
d_gene: -; j_gene: TRBJ1-2; v_gene: TRBV6-1; abundance: -; CDR3nt: TGTGCCAGCAGTGAACAATGGGTGGGGGCAGTCTATGGCTACACCTTC; CDR3aa: CASSEQWVGAVYGYTF
d_gene: TRBD1; j_gene: TRBJ1-1; v_gene: TRBV5-4; abundance: -; CDR3nt: TGTGCCAGCAGCTTCGAAGACAGGGGGACTGAAGCTTTCTTT; CDR3aa: CASSFEDRGTEAFF
d_gene: TRBD1; j_gene: TRBJ1-1; v_gene: TRBV18; abundance: few; CDR3nt: TGTGCCAGCTCACCAACCCAGACAGGGAGGGCTTTCTTT; CDR3aa: CASSPTQTGRAFF
d_gene: -; j_gene: TRBJ2-5; v_gene: TRBV5-1; abundance: -; CDR3nt: TGCGCCAGCAGCTTGGCCTTACAGCAAGAGACCCAGTACTTC; CDR3aa: CASSLALQQETQYF
d_gene: -; j_gene: TRBJ1-1; v_gene: TRBV5-1; abundance: -; CDR3nt: TGCGCCAGCAGCCGAAGCTCAGGGTCCACTGAAGCTTTCTTT; CDR3aa: CASSRSSGSTEAFF
d_gene: TRBD1; j_gene: TRBJ1-1; v_gene: TRBV5-6; abundance: once; CDR3nt: TGTGCCAGCAGCCAGGCAAGCACAGGGGTAATAACTGAAGCTTTCTTT; CDR3aa: CASSQASTGVITEAFF
d_gene: -; j_gene: TRBJ1-2; v_gene: TRBV5-1; abundance: -; CDR3nt: TGCGCCAGCAGCTTGTTAGAGGGCCCGAACTATGGCTACACCTTC; CDR3aa: CASSLLEGPNYGYTF
d_gene: TRBD1; j_gene: TRBJ1-2; v_gene: TRBV27; abundance: -; CDR3nt: TGTGCCAGAGCTTCCGGGACAGGGGTTTCAAAGGCCTATGGCTACACCTTC; CDR3aa: CARASGTGVSKAYGYTF
d_gene: -; j_gene: TRBJ2-7; v_gene: TRBV11-2; abundance: -; CDR3nt: TGTGCCAGCAGCTTTTTGACAGGCGGCACCTACGAGCAGTACTTC; CDR3aa: CASSFLTGGTYEQYF
d_gene: TRBD1; j_gene: TRBJ2-2; v_gene: TRBV9; abundance: -; CDR3nt: TGTGCCAGCAGCGAACAGGGGGCCGGGGAGCTGTTTTTT; CDR3aa: CASSEQGAGELFF
d_gene: TRBD2; j_gene: TRBJ2-2; v_gene: TRBV4-1; abundance: -; CDR3nt: TGCGCCAGCAGCCAAGGTCTAGCGGGAGAGACCGGGGAGCTGTTTTTT; CDR3aa: CASSQGLAGETGELFF
d_gene: TRBD1; j_gene: TRBJ2-5; v_gene: TRBV9; abundance: -; CDR3nt: TGTGCCAGCAGCCCCAGGTTGGACAGGGGGCTGGAGACCCAGTACTTC; CDR3aa: CASSPRLDRGLETQYF
d_gene: TRBD2; j_gene: TRBJ2-5; v_gene: TRBV18; abundance: -; CDR3nt: TGTGCCAGCTCACCTATAGCGGGGGGGCCGTTGGAAGAGACCCAGTACTTC; CDR3aa: CASSPIAGGPLEETQYF
d_gene: -; j_gene: TRBJ2-5; v_gene: TRBV10-2; abundance: -; CDR3nt: TGCGCCAGCAGTGAGTCGGGGCGGCCCCAAGAGACCCAGTACTTC; CDR3aa: CASSESGRPQETQYF
d_gene: -; j_gene: TRBJ1-5; v_gene: TRBV24-1; abundance: -; CDR3nt: TGTGCCACCAGTGATTTGGGGCAGAATCAGCCCCAGCATTTT; CDR3aa: CATSDLGQNQPQHF
d_gene: -; j_gene: TRBJ1-1; v_gene: TRBV10-2; abundance: -; CDR3nt: TGCGCCAGCAAAGAGACAGCCGAAGGGGGAGCTTTCTTT; CDR3aa: CASKETAEGGAFF
d_gene: -; j_gene: TRBJ1-5; v_gene: TRBV12-5; abundance: few; CDR3nt: TGTGCTAGTGGTTTGGTGACAGGAGCCCTCAATCAGCCCCAGCATTTT; CDR3aa: CASGLVTGALNQPQHF
d_gene: TRBD1; j_gene: TRBJ1-2; v_gene: TRBV3-1/TRBV3-2; abundance: -; CDR3nt: TGTGCCAGCAGCCAAGTGCAGGGGGGTGGCTACACCTTC; CDR3aa: CASSQVQGGGYTF
d_gene: TRBD1; j_gene: TRBJ1-6; v_gene: TRBV12-3/TRBV12-4; abundance: -; CDR3nt: TGTGCCAGCAGTTTAAGGACAGGGGCACCCCTCCACTTT; CDR3aa: CASSLRTGAPLHF
d_gene: TRBD2; j_gene: TRBJ2-7; v_gene: TRBV6-5; abundance: -; CDR3nt: TGTGCCAGCAGACTAGCGGGATTATACGAGCAGTACTTC; CDR3aa: CASRLAGLYEQYF